This T cell receptor (beta chain) was documented in a study of T cells after yellow fever vaccination. Notes on the study in general: Researchers noted that a small share of clonotypes showed up in both CD4 and CD8 compartments.

This clonotype was seen ten or more times. Its antigen is as yet unknown. Germline V gives CDR1 SQVTM, CDR2 ANQGSEA. The CDR3 is made up of 14 amino acids. V was pared by 4 bases and J by 0 bases, with 12 bases between. They built TCR cDNA with 5'RACE template switching, a step that put in a universal primer site and UMIs. From the 5' RACE reads, TCRdb called clonotypes with MiXCR, one entry per CDR3 protein. This repertoire shows hundreds of thousands of distinct CDR3 sequences, roughly 12% found once; its top ten account for more than 12%. This material consisted of PBMCs, taken on the day of the yellow fever booster vaccination. The chain carries TRBV29-1 and TRBJ1-1, with D possibly TRBD1 on 5 matching bases. The TCR was taken from a man aged 25 to 40 who received the YFV17D yellow fever vaccine. CDR3 coding DNA: TGCAGCGTTGTGAGGGGTGGCGTGAACACTGAAGCTTTCTTT. Its protein is CSVVRGGVNTEAFF. The complete variable domain, with remaining parts taken from reference TRBV29-1 and TRBJ1-1, reads SAVISQKPSRDICQRGTSLTIQCQVDSQVTMMFWYRQQPGQSLTLIATANQGSEATYESGFVIDKFPISRPNLTFSTLTVSNMSPEDSSIYLCSVVRGGVNTEAFFGQGTRLTVV.